The 18 T cell receptor beta chains in this list originate from one sample, sequenced in a study of CD8 T cells in ankylosing spondylitis (dated by TCRdb to about 2017). Library preparation employed 5' RACE. The run used an Illumina HiSeq 2500. TCRdb reanalyzed the raw reads on its own, using fastp at Q25 for trimming and MiXCR for clone calling, and kept in-frame beta chains. Every entry covers one CDR3 protein and lists the most common genes and DNA from its rows. Counted in this sample were about 240,000 distinct CDR3 sequences; around 7.8% of them appeared once. Approximately 7% of the sample rests with the top ten. The sequenced material came from blood, either unsorted or a sorted T cell fraction (not recorded which). The receptors were sampled from a male donor with ankylosing spondylitis or in good health (not recorded which).

This clonotype appeared many times. The chain couples TRBV6-1 to TRBJ2-1; D ambiguous. CDR3 length: 15 amino acids. The germline CDR1 and CDR2 sequences are MNHNS and SASEGT. The ends were cut back, 6 bases at V and 0 bases at J, with 12 bases in the middle. CDR3 region: CASSRAPASYNEQFF. CDR3 sequence (DNA): TGTGCCAGCAGCCGCGCGCCGGCCTCCTACAATGAGCAGTTCTTC.

This clonotype appeared many times. The chain uses TRBV12-3 or TRBV12-4 and TRBJ2-7, with TRBD2 matching over 10 bases. J was trimmed by 2 bases and V by 0 bases; bases with no gene match: 7. The CDR3 is made up of 17 amino acids. Here the CDR3 DNA reads TGTGCCAGCAGTTTAGCGTTGCTAGCGGGAGTGCCCTACGAGCAGTACTTC. It yields the protein CASSLALLAGVPYEQYF.

In this sample, this clonotype turned up many times. The J gene is TRBJ1-1, the V gene TRBV20-1; the match to TRBD1 covers 12 bases. With V trimmed by 6 bases and J by 1 base, 15 bases remained unmatched. The CDR3 consists of 18 residues. The germline CDR1 and CDR2 sequences are DFQATT and SNEGSKA (reference sequence). The CDR3 loop reads CSARNTGTGGGSNTEAFF. CDR3 bases: TGCAGTGCGCGGAATACAGGGACAGGGGGCGGATCGAACACTGAAGCTTTCTTT.

The sample holds many counts of this clonotype. The chain carries TRBV7-2 and TRBJ2-6; weak D call: TRBD2 (6 bases). In germline, CDR1 is SGHTA, CDR2 FQGNSA. Trimming took 1 base from V and 4 from J, leaving 11 bases between them. The CDR3 has 16 residues. CDR3 region: CASSLVEGLGANVLTF. CDR3 sequence (DNA): TGTGCCAGCAGCTTAGTGGAGGGTTTAGGGGCCAACGTCCTGACTTTC.

This clonotype was recorded many times. The chain combines TRBV11-2 with TRBJ2-7; D unclear. The CDR3 runs 13 residues. V lost 2 bases and J lost 7, with 12 bases in between. CDR1 and CDR2 (germline): SGHAT, FQNNGV. The CDR3 spells CASSLTAAREQYF. The CDR3 nucleotides read TGTGCCAGCAGCTTAACCGCGGCGAGGGAGCAGTACTTC.

V usage is TRBV3-1 and J usage is TRBJ2-3; D unclear. The CDR3 is made up of 16 amino acids. From germline, CDR1 is LGHDT and CDR2 YNNKEL (reference sequence). Trimming removed 0 bases at V and 0 bases at J, with 10 bases between. CDR3 in DNA: TGTGCCAGCAGCCAAGATGAAATAGCAAGCACAGATACGCAGTATTTT. Its translation is CASSQDEIASTDTQYF.

This clonotype was seen repeatedly, ten times or more. V is TRBV12-3 or TRBV12-4 and J is TRBJ2-1; 7 bases fit TRBD2. CDR3 length equals 14 residues. V dropped 4 bases and J dropped 6; count of bases not matched to a gene: 6. The CDR3 region has the DNA TGTGCCAGCAGTTGGAATCTAGCGGCCAATGAGCAGTTCTTC. Translated: CASSWNLAANEQFF.

This sequence joins TRBV19 and TRBJ2-7; D remains ambiguous. Germline CDR1 LNHDA, CDR2 SQIVND (reference sequence). Trimming removed 5 bases at V and 4 bases at J, with 18 bases between. The CDR3 sequence is 15 residues long. The CDR3 region has the DNA TGTGCCAGTAGTGAGCAGACGGAGACACCGTACGAGCAGTACTTC. Translation gives CASSEQTETPYEQYF.

This clonotype was counted at least ten times. The CDR3, as DNA: TGCAGTGCTAACCCAGGGGGCAATCAGCCCCAGCATTTT. Amino acids: CSANPGGNQPQHF. The chain uses TRBV20-1 and TRBJ1-5; perhaps TRBD1 as D (6 bases). V lost 4 bases and J 2 bases, leaving 9 bases between the germline ends. Germline CDR1 reads DFQATT; CDR2 reads SNEGSKA (reference sequence). This CDR3 has 13 amino acids.

This clonotype has ten or more counts. V usage is TRBV20-1 and J usage is TRBJ2-1; no clear D. This CDR3 region has 14 residues. The ends were cut back, 0 bases at V and 6 bases at J, with 12 bases in the middle. The germline V gene has CDR1 DFQATT and CDR2 SNEGSKA (reference sequence). CDR3 protein: CSARDFAPSNEQFF. The CDR3 DNA reads as TGCAGTGCTAGAGATTTCGCCCCCAGCAATGAGCAGTTCTTC.

This clonotype was picked up many times. The genes are TRBV7-9 and TRBJ1-4; D ambiguous. Deletions cut 2 bases from V and 0 bases from J, with 10 bases between. CDR3 length: 16 amino acids. Germline V gives CDR1 SEHNR, CDR2 FQNEAQ (reference sequence). CDR3 bases: TGTGCCAGCAGCTTACCCCTAGTCTCAACTAATGAAAAACTGTTTTTT. Amino acid sequence: CASSLPLVSTNEKLFF.

This clonotype came up many times. V usage is TRBV12-3 or TRBV12-4 and J usage is TRBJ2-3, with TRBD1 matching 7 bases. This CDR3 comprises 17 residues. V was clipped by 5 bases and J by 3 bases; unmatched bases: 14. CDR3 nucleotide sequence: TGTGCCAGCAGTATAATAACGGGACAGCCCTTGACAGATACGCAGTATTTT. Protein product: CASSIITGQPLTDTQYF.

This clonotype came up many times. The CDR3 sequence is CASSYPAETQYF. CDR3 nucleotides: TGTGCCAGCAGTTACCCCGCAGAGACCCAGTACTTC. V and J are TRBV6-2 or TRBV6-3 and TRBJ2-5; no clear D. The CDR3 covers 12 residues. The germline V and J ends were trimmed by 2 bases and 4 bases, with 5 bases remaining between them. Germline V gene lookup returns CDR1 MNHEY and CDR2 SVGEGT.

This clonotype showed up many times. The genes are TRBV6-2 or TRBV6-3 and TRBJ2-7, with D unresolved. Germline V gives CDR1 MNHEY, CDR2 SVGEGT. V gave up 0 bases and J gave up 4 bases, with 10 bases separating them. The CDR3 totals 14 residues. DNA of the CDR3: TGTGCCAGCAGTTACTCCTTGCAGTTATACGAGCAGTACTTC. Its protein product is CASSYSLQLYEQYF.

This clonotype was seen repeatedly, ten times or more. This chain uses TRBV12-3 or TRBV12-4 with TRBJ2-3; D not resolved. The V and J ends lost 6 bases and 6 bases respectively, with 16 bases between them. CDR3 length: 14 residues. As DNA, the CDR3 is TGTGCCAGCAGCCCAACTATAACCCGGGATACGCAGTATTTT. It codes for CASSPTITRDTQYF.

The sample holds many counts of this clonotype. J is TRBJ2-7 and V is TRBV27; a weak D match, TRBD1 (6 bases). The ends were cut back, 1 base at V and 6 bases at J, with 10 bases in the middle. The CDR3 length is 13 residues. Germline loops: CDR1 MNHEY, CDR2 SMNVEV (reference sequence). CDR3 loop: CASSLFRRGEQYF. In DNA, the CDR3 is TGTGCCAGCAGTTTATTTCGCAGGGGCGAGCAGTACTTC.

This clonotype came up many times. The chain couples TRBV20-1 to TRBJ2-1, with 7 bases aligning to TRBD1. Germline-derived CDR1 and CDR2 are DFQATT and SNEGSKA (reference sequence). CDR3 size: 15 residues. V lost 4 bases and J lost 7; bases outside the gene matches: 13. In DNA, the CDR3 is TGCAGTGCTATAAATATCGACAGGGTTTTGAATGAGCAGTTCTTC. Encoded protein: CSAINIDRVLNEQFF.

This clonotype was seen repeatedly, ten times or more. The chain couples TRBV15 to TRBJ1-1; 8 bases are shared with TRBD1. Losses at the gene ends were 3 bases for V and 5 bases for J; bases not matched to a gene: 2. From germline, CDR1 is LNHNV and CDR2 YYDKDF (reference sequence). CDR3 length: 13 amino acids. CDR3 in DNA: TGTGCCACCAGCAGGGACAGGGATACTGAAGCTTTCTTT. It specifies CATSRDRDTEAFF.